The 9 T cell receptor beta chains listed next were all sequenced from one sample in a study of cytomegalovirus exposure and HLA in healthy donors. The PCR ran on 60 Vbeta and 13 Jbeta primers. Here immunoSEQ multiplex PCR was the method, and the copy in TCRdb shows in-frame clones only, minus some. The sample carries more than 130,000 clones, around 78% recorded once. Sample: PBMCs. The source is a male donor in good health and CMV-seronegative.

The rearrangement links TRBV18 to TRBJ1-1; 7 bases match TRBD1. The CDR3 spans 15 residues. The germline CDR1 and CDR2 sequences are KGHSH and LQKENI. The ends lost 5 bases at V and 0 bases at J; junction bases unmatched: 6. The CDR3 region is CASSYEQGLNTEAFF. Here the CDR3 DNA reads TGTGCCAGCTCATACGAACAGGGGTTGAACACTGAAGCTTTCTTT.

The genes are TRBV4-1 and TRBJ2-2; D is unresolved. The ends were cut back, 1 base at V and 10 bases at J, with 7 bases in the middle. The CDR3 is made up of 12 amino acids. The germline gives CDR1 MGHRA, CDR2 YSYEKL. The CDR3 sequence is CASSQGGEELFF. CDR3 nucleotide sequence: TGCGCCAGCAGCCAAGGCGGAGAGGAGCTGTTTTTT.

For the CDR3, the DNA is TGTGCCAGCACCCTAGTGGCAGGAGGGGCTTATGGCTACACCTTC. This codes for CASTLVAGGAYGYTF. The rearrangement uses TRBV7-8 and TRBJ1-2; TRBD1 might be the D (5 bases). Germline loops: CDR1 SGHVS, CDR2 FQNEAQ. The CDR3 covers 15 residues. Trimming removed 7 bases from V and 5 bases from J, with 20 bases in between.

The chain carries TRBV19 and TRBJ1-4, with 7 bases identical to TRBD1. The V gene end was trimmed by 9 bases and the J gene end by 6 bases; junction bases not matched to a gene: 13. Germline loops: CDR1 LNHDA, CDR2 SQIVND (reference sequence). The length of the CDR3 is 15 residues. CDR3: CASLISGQSYEKLFF. The CDR3 DNA is TGTGCCAGCCTAATATCGGGACAGAGCTATGAAAAACTGTTTTTT.

J is TRBJ1-6 and V is TRBV11-2; D gene unclear. The CDR3 spans 15 residues. Trimming stripped 5 bases from V and 8 bases from J, with 16 bases between. Per germline, CDR1 SGHAT and CDR2 FQNNGV. In nucleotides, the CDR3 is TGTGCCAGCAGCCCCACCGCGGGGAGGTATTCACCCCTCCACTTT. Protein sequence: CASSPTAGRYSPLHF.

This chain joins TRBV4-3 and TRBJ1-3; D is uncertain. The CDR3 length is 16 residues. Germline lookup yields CDR1 LGHNA and CDR2 YSLEER. The V end lost 3 bases, the J end lost 3 bases, and 15 bases lay between the germline ends. CDR3 region: CASSQSGLGYGNTIYF. Written as DNA, the CDR3 is TGCGCCAGCAGCCAGAGCGGATTGGGATATGGAAACACCATATATTTT.

CDR3 region: CASSFAGGNSPLHF. The CDR3 DNA sequence: TGTGCCAGCAGTTTTGCAGGGGGAAATTCACCCCTCCACTTT. V gene TRBV27 combines with J gene TRBJ1-6; 7 nucleotides align to TRBD1. CDR3 length: 14 amino acids. Germline V CDR1 and CDR2: MNHEY, SMNVEV (reference sequence). V gave up 3 bases and J gave up 7 bases; unmatched junction bases: 3.

The table lists this clone with a count of one. V is TRBV5-6 and J is TRBJ2-7, with D possibly TRBD2 on 6 matching bases. This CDR3 spans 15 amino acids. V was pared by 4 bases and J by 2 bases, with 16 bases between. Germline V gives CDR1 SGHDT, CDR2 YYEEEE. CDR3 residues: CASSVLRTNTYEQYF. DNA for the CDR3: TGTGCCAGCAGCGTGCTGAGGACTAATACCTACGAGCAGTACTTC.

Only one count was recorded for this clone. J is TRBJ2-7 and V is TRBV6-5; the match to TRBD1 covers 11 bases. The germline V gene encodes CDR1 MNHEY and CDR2 SVGAGI. The CDR3 is made up of 14 amino acids. The ends lost 6 bases at V and 4 bases at J; junction bases unmatched: 5. In DNA, the CDR3 is TGTGCCAGCAGGCGGGACAGGGGGAGGTACGAGCAGTACTTC. Its protein is CASRRDRGRYEQYF.